Each of the 30 T cell receptor beta chains below was sequenced from the same sample in a study of blood T cell repertoires in COVID-19. Profiling relied on immunoSEQ multiplex PCR, and the TCRdb table lists in-frame clones only, not all of them. In the table there are over 200,000 clones, more than 70% of which are singletons. Material: peripheral blood. These receptors originate from a man older than 75 with acute or convalescent COVID-19.

The chain carries TRBV28 and TRBJ2-3; D may be TRBD2 (6 bases). V was clipped by 5 bases and J by 8 bases, with 11 bases between them. The CDR3 length is 12 residues. The germline V gene has CDR1 MDHEN and CDR2 SYDVKM. Here the CDR3 reads CASSGRLGTQYF. The CDR3 coding sequence is TGTGCCAGCAGTGGCCGACTAGGTACGCAGTATTTT.

The chain joins TRBV7-2 to TRBJ2-2; 7 bases align to TRBD1. V lost 5 bases and J lost 4; bases outside the gene matches: 10. CDR3 length equals 16 residues. The germline gives CDR1 SGHTA, CDR2 FQGNSA. CDR3 in amino acids: CASSVPQGQGTGELFF. In DNA, the CDR3 is TGTGCCAGCAGCGTACCACAGGGGCAAGGCACCGGGGAGCTGTTTTTT.

V and J are TRBV5-4 and TRBJ2-1; 8 bases are shared with TRBD2. With V trimmed by 2 bases and J by 3 bases, 4 bases remained unmatched. The CDR3 consists of 15 residues. Germline V CDR1 and CDR2: SGHNT, YYREEE (reference sequence). The CDR3 sequence: CASSLRLASYNEQFF. The CDR3 nucleotides read TGTGCCAGCAGCTTAAGACTAGCGAGCTACAATGAGCAGTTCTTC.

The chain uses TRBV4-1 and TRBJ2-3, with D tentatively TRBD1 (5 bases). V lost 0 bases and J 6 bases, leaving 13 bases between the germline ends. From germline, CDR1 is MGHRA and CDR2 YSYEKL. This CDR3 spans 15 amino acids. The CDR3 DNA sequence: TGCGCCAGCAGCCAAGATCACAGGTCACAGGATACGCAGTATTTT. This sequence encodes CASSQDHRSQDTQYF.

The chain uses TRBV28 and TRBJ1-4; TRBD1 matches 8 bases. Germline trimming cut 7 bases from V and 7 bases from J; bases unmatched to any gene: 8. The CDR3 spans 14 residues. The germline V gene encodes CDR1 MDHEN and CDR2 SYDVKM. CDR3 amino acids: CASTRQGRREKLFF. CDR3 DNA sequence: TGTGCCAGCACCAGACAGGGGAGACGTGAAAAACTGTTTTTT.

The chain carries TRBV2 and TRBJ2-5; D gene uncertain. The V gene's germline CDR1 is SNHLY and CDR2 FYNNEI. This CDR3 comprises 13 residues. The V and J ends lost 4 bases and 2 bases respectively, with 8 bases between them. In DNA, the CDR3 is TGTGCCAGCAGTGTAGCCAGGCAAGAGACCCAGTACTTC. Translated: CASSVARQETQYF.

This clone appeared a single time. CDR3 bases: TGCAGTGCTAGTGGGGGACAGGATCGTACTGAGCAGTTCTTC. This codes for CSASGGQDRTEQFF. This chain connects TRBV20-1 to TRBJ2-1; 8 positions agree with TRBD1. The CDR3 is made up of 14 amino acids. CDR1 is DFQATT, CDR2 SNEGSKA, per germline (reference sequence). Trimming removed 3 bases from V and 9 bases from J; junction bases left unmatched: 10.

The DNA of the CDR3 is TGTGCCAGCAGCCAAGACACTCCCCTTACGCAGTATTTT. Translating gives CASSQDTPLTQYF. The chain is built from TRBV14 and TRBJ2-3; D unclear. Germline CDR1 is SGHDN and CDR2 is FVKESK. Trimming pared 0 bases from V and 8 bases from J, leaving 9 bases between. The CDR3 is 13 amino acids.

This chain connects TRBV5-6 to TRBJ1-1, with D tentatively TRBD1 (6 bases). The length of the CDR3 is 12 residues. Germline values: CDR1 SGHDT, CDR2 YYEEEE. V lost 10 bases and J lost 1, with 11 bases in between. The CDR3: CAEQGWNTEAFF. The CDR3 DNA is TGTGCCGAACAGGGTTGGAACACTGAAGCTTTCTTT. Filled out from reference TRBV5-6 and TRBJ1-1, the complete variable domain reads DAGVTQSPTHLIKTRGQQVTLRCSPKSGHDTVSWYQQALGQGPQFIFQYYEEEERQRGNFPDRFSGHQFPNYSSELNVNALLLGDSALYLCAEQGWNTEAFFGQGTRLTVV.

The genes are TRBV6-1 and TRBJ2-1; 8 nucleotides agree with TRBD1. V shed 2 bases, J shed 15 bases, and the junction held 6 bases outside the gene matches. Germline V gene lookup returns CDR1 MNHNS and CDR2 SASEGT. The CDR3 is 12 residues long. The CDR3 is CASSEFGTGPFF. The CDR3, as DNA: TGTGCCAGCAGTGAATTCGGGACAGGCCCGTTCTTC.

Details on this clone: Because it lacks the conserved phenylalanine or tryptophan at the end, this CDR3 is likely a read error. Because the CDR3's place on the DNA is in doubt, the DNA is left out and the CDR3 is given as listed by TCRdb. The chain employs TRBV19 and TRBJ1-1; the table's D call of TRBD1 was not tested on the DNA. Germline values: CDR1 LNHDA, CDR2 SQIVND (reference sequence). Termini included, the CDR3 measures 14 amino acids. The CDR3 loop is CASSILGQSQGPVL.

This rearrangement joins TRBV5-1 to TRBJ2-5; 7 nucleotides line up with TRBD2. The ends lost 4 bases at V and 5 bases at J; junction bases unmatched: 14. This CDR3 is built from 16 residues. Germline CDR1 SGHRS, CDR2 YFSETQ. CDR3 region: CASSPGLSPDSETQYF. The CDR3 DNA follows: TGCGCCAGCAGCCCGGGACTAAGTCCCGATTCGGAGACCCAGTACTTC.

The gene calls are TRBV28 and TRBJ1-2; TRBD1 matches 9 bases. Germline CDR1 and CDR2: MDHEN and SYDVKM. The CDR3 extends over 15 amino acids. Unmatched junction bases numbered 8, after V lost 7 bases and J lost 2 bases. The CDR3 protein is CASNKPGQGNYGYTF. DNA of the CDR3: TGTGCCAGCAACAAGCCGGGACAGGGAAACTATGGCTACACCTTC.

The chain joins TRBV27 to TRBJ2-7, with D possibly matching TRBD2 (5 bases). The germline CDR1 and CDR2 sequences are MNHEY and SMNVEV (reference sequence). Trimming pared 10 bases from V and 2 bases from J, leaving 12 bases between. This CDR3 region has 12 residues. CDR3 in DNA: TGTGCCACCCTGGACTCAACCTACGAGCAGTACTTC. This gives the protein CATLDSTYEQYF.

V and J are TRBV7-8 and TRBJ2-7; D might be TRBD1 (6 bases). The CDR3 consists of 13 residues. V was trimmed by 4 bases and J by 2 bases, leaving 9 bases between them. Looked up from germline, CDR1 is SGHVS and CDR2 is FQNEAQ. The CDR3 DNA sequence: TGTGCCAGCAGCTACAGGGAAACCTACGAGCAGTACTTC. Translation gives CASSYRETYEQYF.

This clone was recorded a few times. The gene calls are TRBV7-3 and TRBJ2-5; D gene uncertain. The length of the CDR3 is 13 residues. Between the trimmed V and J ends, which lost 5 bases and 4 bases, there was a span of 11 bases. Looked up from germline, CDR1 is SGHTA and CDR2 is FQGTGA. Here the CDR3 reads CASSRAGRETQYF. For the CDR3, the DNA is TGTGCCAGCAGCAGAGCAGGTCGAGAGACCCAGTACTTC.

The chain carries TRBV4-1 and TRBJ1-4; tentative D call: TRBD1 (6 bases). This CDR3 spans 15 amino acids. Trimming stripped 2 bases from V and 8 bases from J, with 15 bases between. CDR1 MGHRA and CDR2 YSYEKL come from the germline V gene. CDR3 loop: CASSQYGGLREKLFF. In nucleotides, the CDR3 is TGCGCCAGCAGCCAATACGGGGGGCTGAGAGAAAAACTGTTTTTT.

The chain couples TRBV7-8 to TRBJ1-5; 7 bases line up with TRBD1. CDR1 SGHVS and CDR2 FQNEAQ come from the germline V gene. Germline trimming cut 5 bases from V and 4 bases from J; bases unmatched to any gene: 8. The CDR3 contains 15 residues. In nucleotides, the CDR3 is TGTGCCAGCAGCCTAGAGACAGGGCCTAATCAGCCCCAGCATTTT. As protein: CASSLETGPNQPQHF.

The V and J genes are TRBV6-1 and TRBJ2-7, with 10 bases lining up with TRBD2. CDR3 length equals 16 residues. CDR1 MNHNS and CDR2 SASEGT come from the germline V gene. The trim removed 3 bases at V and 6 bases at J, leaving 11 bases unmatched. The CDR3, as DNA: TGTGCCAGCAGTGACTGGCTAGCGGGAGTATCGCTCGAGCAGTACTTC. As protein: CASSDWLAGVSLEQYF.

This chain links TRBV3-1 (or the pseudogene TRBV3-2) with TRBJ2-3, with a possible D match to TRBD2 (6 bases). The CDR3 spans 18 residues. The germline V gene has CDR1 LGHDT and CDR2 YNNKEL (reference sequence). The germline V and J ends were trimmed by 0 bases and 2 bases, with 18 bases remaining between them. The CDR3 reads CASSQETPVRGYTDTQYF. The CDR3 DNA is TGTGCCAGCAGCCAAGAGACCCCGGTGCGGGGTTACACAGATACGCAGTATTTT.

The chain combines TRBV4-2 with TRBJ1-4; D ambiguous. The ends were cut back, 0 bases at V and 4 bases at J, with 12 bases in the middle. This CDR3 has 16 amino acids. Germline assignment: CDR1 LGHNA and CDR2 YNFKEQ. The CDR3 here is CASSQEGRALNEKLFF. The DNA of the CDR3 is TGTGCCAGCAGCCAAGAGGGGAGGGCCCTTAATGAAAAACTGTTTTTT.

The chain carries TRBV5-1 and TRBJ2-2, with D unresolved. This CDR3 is built from 13 residues. Trimming shortened V by 0 bases and J by 5 bases, and 5 bases separated the two germline ends. Germline lookup yields CDR1 SGHRS and CDR2 YFSETQ. The CDR3 DNA reads TGCGCCAGCAGCTTGGCGCTAACCGGGGAGCTGTTTTTT. It yields the protein CASSLALTGELFF.

This sequence joins TRBV27 and TRBJ2-1; weak D call: TRBD1 (5 bases). This CDR3 region has 15 residues. Trimming shortened V by 6 bases and J by 0 bases, and 12 bases separated the two germline ends. Germline V gene sequence: CDR1 MNHEY, CDR2 SMNVEV (reference sequence). The DNA of the CDR3 is TGTGCCAGCAGGCTGGGGCTAAGCTCCTACAATGAGCAGTTCTTC. Translating gives CASRLGLSSYNEQFF.

In DNA, the CDR3 is TGTGCCAGCTCACCCCTAGCGGGGGACCCCACGACCCAGTACTTC. Its protein product is CASSPLAGDPTTQYF. This chain uses TRBV18 with TRBJ2-5; 10 bases align to TRBD2. This CDR3 has 15 residues. V was clipped by 3 bases and J by 7 bases; unmatched bases: 8. CDR1 is KGHSH and CDR2 is LQKENI in the germline V gene.

This clone is a singleton in its sample. The rearrangement uses TRBV19 and TRBJ2-1; TRBD1 is a possible D gene (5 bases). The V end lost 7 bases, the J end lost 7 bases, and 8 bases lay between the germline ends. Looked up from germline, CDR1 is LNHDA and CDR2 is SQIVND (reference sequence). This CDR3 comprises 11 residues. As DNA, the CDR3 is TGTGCCAGTACAGGGTGGAATGAGCAGTTCTTC. Protein sequence: CASTGWNEQFF.

The chain links TRBV7-9 to TRBJ2-3; TRBD2 matches 8 bases. V trimming: 5 bases; J trimming: 0 bases; junction bases outside the gene matches: 4. CDR1 and CDR2 (germline): SEHNR, FQNEAQ (reference sequence). This CDR3 has 15 residues. The CDR3 nucleotides read TGTGCCAGCAGCCGTATAGCGGGAAGCACAGATACGCAGTATTTT. Amino acids: CASSRIAGSTDTQYF. Looking up the rest from reference TRBV7-9 and TRBJ2-3 gives the full variable domain: DTGVSQNPRHKITKRGQNVTFRCDPISEHNRLYWYRQTLGQGPEFLTYFQNEAQLEKSRLLSDRFSAERPKGSFSTLEIQRTEQGDSAMYLCASSRIAGSTDTQYFGPGTRLTVL.

This chain uses TRBV28 with TRBJ2-7; 8 nucleotides match TRBD1. The CDR3 loop spans 14 amino acids. Looked up from germline, CDR1 is MDHEN and CDR2 is SYDVKM. V shed 3 bases, J shed 5 bases, and the junction held 6 bases outside the gene matches. The chain's CDR3 is CASSLAGQGNEQYF. The CDR3 coding sequence is TGTGCCAGCAGTTTGGCCGGACAGGGTAACGAGCAGTACTTC.

The V call is TRBV12-3 or TRBV12-4, the J call TRBJ2-2, with D uncertain. CDR3 length: 12 amino acids. The ends were cut back, 6 bases at V and 6 bases at J, with 8 bases in the middle. Here the CDR3 DNA reads TGTGCCAGCAGCCTTCCCCCCGGGGAGCTGTTTTTT. Protein: CASSLPPGELFF.

J is TRBJ2-3 and V is TRBV7-8; TRBD2 aligns across 13 bases. The CDR3 extends over 18 amino acids. The germline V gene has CDR1 SGHVS and CDR2 FQNEAQ. The trim removed 2 bases at V and 3 bases at J, leaving 8 bases unmatched. The DNA for the CDR3 is TGTGCCAGCAGCTTAACCCGCACTAGCGGGAGGGGGACAGATACGCAGTATTTT. Translating gives CASSLTRTSGRGTDTQYF.

V and J are TRBV20-1 and TRBJ1-5; D is ambiguous. The length of the CDR3 is 13 residues. The germline V gene encodes CDR1 DFQATT and CDR2 SNEGSKA (reference sequence). V was cut by 3 bases and J by 6 bases, with 12 bases left in between. The CDR3 loop is CSASAAKGQPQHF. CDR3 DNA: TGCAGTGCTAGTGCAGCGAAAGGTCAGCCCCAGCATTTT.